These T cell receptor beta chains were read from a single sample in a study of shared clonotypes between healthy human individuals. Only in-frame clones appear in the TCRdb table, and some are missing; sequencing was by immunoSEQ multiplex PCR. The sample lists around 510,000 clones; around 95% were seen once. What was sequenced was naive CD4+ T cells sorted from blood. The source is a woman between 25 and 40 years old in good health. Each CDR3 is given with its conserved first and last residue. The D gene is left open where the match is weak. For some rows the clone size is stated as once, few or many, or as a class when expanded; others skip it.

V,size,D,J,DNA,CDR3
TRBV5-1,.,TRBD2,TRBJ2-4,TGCGCCAGCAGCTTGGGGACGTCACTAGCGGGAGGAAACATTCAGTACTTC,CASSLGTSLAGGNIQYF
TRBV11-3,.,.,TRBJ2-2,TGTGCCAGCAGCTTAGACGGGGTTTACACCGGGGAGCTGTTTTTT,CASSLDGVYTGELFF
TRBV18,.,TRBD1,TRBJ2-3,TGTGCCAGCTCACCAAAGGGACAGGGAGGTTGGACAGATACGCAGTATTTT,CASSPKGQGGWTDTQYF
TRBV19,.,TRBD2,TRBJ2-7,TGTGCCAGTATCCGGACTAGCGGGAGGGCGTACGAGCAGTACTTC,CASIRTSGRAYEQYF
TRBV6-1,.,TRBD1,TRBJ2-7,TGTGCCAGCAGTGAAGGATTAGGGACAGGGGCCTACGAGCAGTACTTC,CASSEGLGTGAYEQYF
TRBV9,.,.,TRBJ2-1,TGTGCCAGCAGCGCCGGGACTCCTACCTACAATGAGCAGTTCTTC,CASSAGTPTYNEQFF
TRBV2,.,TRBD2,TRBJ2-7,TGTGCCAGCACTCGGGCCGGGACTAGCGGGAGGGCCGTAGTGTACGAGCAGTACTTC,CASTRAGTSGRAVVYEQYF
TRBV7-2,.,.,TRBJ2-2,TGTGCCAGCAGAGGTCCGAACACCGGGGAGCTGTTTTTT,CASRGPNTGELFF
TRBV28,.,.,TRBJ2-3,TGTGCCAGCAGTTTAGATGCAGATACGCAGTATTTT,CASSLDADTQYF
TRBV25-1,once,.,TRBJ2-7,TGTGCCAGCAGTGACAACATAGCGGTTACCGCCTACGAGCAGTACTTC,CASSDNIAVTAYEQYF
TRBV6-4,.,TRBD2,TRBJ2-1,TGTGCCAGCAGTGATAGCGGGAGAGGGAAAAATGAGCAGTTCTTC,CASSDSGRGKNEQFF
TRBV6-5,.,TRBD1,TRBJ2-2,TGTGCCACCAAACCAGACAGGGAGTACACCGGGGAGCTGTTTTTT,CATKPDREYTGELFF
TRBV2,.,TRBD2,TRBJ2-1,TGTGCCAGCACCCTACTAGCGGACAATGAGCAGTTCTTC,CASTLLADNEQFF
TRBV2,few,TRBD1,TRBJ1-5,TGTGCCAGCACCGGACAGGACAATCAGCCCCAGCATTTT,CASTGQDNQPQHF
TRBV19,.,TRBD1,TRBJ2-2,TGTGCCAGTAGTTCAGGGGGCACTGCCGGGGAGCTGTTTTTT,CASSSGGTAGELFF
TRBV11-2,.,TRBD2,TRBJ2-7,TGTGCCAGCAGGGGAGGACTAGCGACCTCCTACGAGCAGTACTTC,CASRGGLATSYEQYF
TRBV18,.,.,TRBJ1-2,TGTGCCAGCTCACCACTTAACAGGGAAGGGTCAGGCTACACCTTC,CASSPLNREGSGYTF
TRBV18,few,TRBD1,TRBJ1-1,TGTGCCAGCTCACCCGGACAGGGCGGGAACACTGAAGCTTTCTTT,CASSPGQGGNTEAFF
TRBV28,.,.,TRBJ1-4,TGTGCCAGCAGTTTAAGGGTGGGTCGCGGCGAAAAACTGTTTTTT,CASSLRVGRGEKLFF
TRBV6-1,.,TRBD1,TRBJ2-5,TGTGCCAGCAGTGAAGTTTGGACAGGGGGCGGGGAGACCCAGTACTTC,CASSEVWTGGGETQYF
TRBV9,once,.,TRBJ1-4,TGTGCCAGCAGCGTAGGTCAGGCAGGAGAGAATGAAAAACTGTTTTTT,CASSVGQAGENEKLFF
TRBV5-4,.,TRBD1,TRBJ2-4,TGTGCCAGCAGCCTCCGTCCGACAGGGCGGAGGGCCAAAAACATTCAGTACTTC,CASSLRPTGRRAKNIQYF
TRBV6-1,.,.,TRBJ1-5,TGTGCCAGCAGTGAGACCGAGGGGGGCAATCAGCCCCAGCATTTT,CASSETEGGNQPQHF
TRBV5-1,.,.,TRBJ2-5,TGCGCCAGCAGCTTGGTATTAGCGGAAGAGACCCAGTACTTC,CASSLVLAEETQYF
TRBV28,.,.,TRBJ1-2,TGTGCCAACCGGGGAAACGACTATGGCTACACCTTC,CANRGNDYGYTF